This T cell receptor (beta chain) is drawn from a study of blood T cell repertoires in COVID-19. For the study at large: Acute and convalescent COVID-19 samples came from the United States, Italy and Spain. The analysed material was cDNA or gDNA that came from T cells, B-cell-depleted T cells, or PBMCs.

Ages ranged from roughly 18 to 100 years, with residence in approximately 25 US areas. Participants' own reports of clinical history determined their cohort assignment. V trimming: 0 bases; J trimming: 5 bases; junction bases outside the gene matches: 6. This CDR3 is built from 15 residues. Per germline, CDR1 LGHNA and CDR2 YNFKEQ. Generated by immunoSEQ multiplex PCR, the TCRdb table keeps only in-frame clones and is missing some. This table holds roughly 400,000 clones, nearly 90% found once. The V call is TRBV4-2, the J call TRBJ2-7; TRBD1 aligns across 8 bases. The sample comprised PBMCs or T cells enriched from blood (not recorded which). The origin of this receptor is a woman in her twenties or thirties who had recovered from COVID-19. The CDR3: CASSQEQVTGDEQYF. CDR3 bases: TGTGCCAGCAGCCAAGAGCAAGTGACAGGGGACGAGCAGTACTTC.